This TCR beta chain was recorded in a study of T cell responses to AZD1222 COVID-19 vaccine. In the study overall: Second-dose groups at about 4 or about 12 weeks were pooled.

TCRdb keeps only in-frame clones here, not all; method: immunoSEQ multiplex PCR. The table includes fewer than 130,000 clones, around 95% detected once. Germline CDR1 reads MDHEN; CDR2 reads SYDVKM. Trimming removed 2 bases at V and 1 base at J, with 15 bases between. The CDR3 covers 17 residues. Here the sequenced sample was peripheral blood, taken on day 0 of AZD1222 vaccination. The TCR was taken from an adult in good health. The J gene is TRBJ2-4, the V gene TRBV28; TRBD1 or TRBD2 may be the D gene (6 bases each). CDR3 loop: CASSLIMQGRAKNIQYF. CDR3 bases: TGTGCCAGCAGTTTAATAATGCAGGGGAGGGCCAAAAACATTCAGTACTTC.